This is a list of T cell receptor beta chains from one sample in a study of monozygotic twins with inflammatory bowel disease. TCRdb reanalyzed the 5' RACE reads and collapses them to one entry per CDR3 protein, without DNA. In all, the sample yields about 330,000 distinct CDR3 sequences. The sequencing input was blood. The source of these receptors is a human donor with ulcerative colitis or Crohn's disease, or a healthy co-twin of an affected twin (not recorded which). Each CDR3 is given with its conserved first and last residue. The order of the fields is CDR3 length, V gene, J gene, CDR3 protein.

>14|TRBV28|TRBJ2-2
CASMSGGETGELFF
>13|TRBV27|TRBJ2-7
CASSPSASNEQYF
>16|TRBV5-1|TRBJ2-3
CASSFLLRGGTDTQYF
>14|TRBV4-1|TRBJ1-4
CASGGQATNEKLFF
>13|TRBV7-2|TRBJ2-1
CASSLWRDNEQFF
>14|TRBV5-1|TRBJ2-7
CASSAWGQPYEQYF
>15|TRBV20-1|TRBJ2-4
CSARSETGAKNIQYF
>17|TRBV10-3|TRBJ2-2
CAMATSGGPTNTGELFF
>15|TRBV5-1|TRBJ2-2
CASSVDSTNTGELFF
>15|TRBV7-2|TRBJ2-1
CASSLLPGTYNEQFF
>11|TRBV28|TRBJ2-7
CASHGGYEQYF
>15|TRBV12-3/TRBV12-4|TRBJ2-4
CASTLEQGAQNIQYF
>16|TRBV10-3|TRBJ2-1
CAITGKGDMDYNEQFF
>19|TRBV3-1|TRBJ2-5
CASSQDLELAGGGSKTQYF
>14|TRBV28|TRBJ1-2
CATLKTGTNYGYTF
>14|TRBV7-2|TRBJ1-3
CASSLEGHRNTIYF
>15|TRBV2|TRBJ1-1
CASSGQGAVDTEAFF
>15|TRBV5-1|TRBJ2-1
CASSLLAGRDNEQFF
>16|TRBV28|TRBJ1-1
CASSLTPARANTEAFF
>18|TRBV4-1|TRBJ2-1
CASSQDPSRDRGYHEQFF
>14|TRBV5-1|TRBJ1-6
CASSLDRGNSPLHF
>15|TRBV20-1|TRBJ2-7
CSARDPGLAGYEQYF
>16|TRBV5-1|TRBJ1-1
CASSFTVGLLNTEAFF
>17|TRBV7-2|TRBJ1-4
CASSLRTGVATNEKLFF
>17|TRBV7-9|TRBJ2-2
CASTPDPERENTGELFF
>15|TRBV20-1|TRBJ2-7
CSASKRGGSSYEQYF
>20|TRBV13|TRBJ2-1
CASTSISRSGASSSYNEQFF
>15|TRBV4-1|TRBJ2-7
CASSQPVNRADEQYF
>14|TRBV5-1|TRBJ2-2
CASSLEFITGELFF
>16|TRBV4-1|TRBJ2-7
CASSLWGVPSSYEQYF
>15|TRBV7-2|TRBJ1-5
CASSMKWGAGQPQHF
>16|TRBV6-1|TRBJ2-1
CASSLTGAGVFNEQFF
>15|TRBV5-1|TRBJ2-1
CASSLVAGVVNEQFF
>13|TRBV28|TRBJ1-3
CASIGGRINTIYF
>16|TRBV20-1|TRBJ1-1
CSAHRVLATSNTEAFF
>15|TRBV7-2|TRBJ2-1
CASSLVSGQGGEQFF
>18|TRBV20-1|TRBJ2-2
CSAQNLRKDRGGTGELFF
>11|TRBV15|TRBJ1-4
CATRRLGQLFF
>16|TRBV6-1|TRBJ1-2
CASSAGQGNLPNGYTF
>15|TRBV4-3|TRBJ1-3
CASGDRGKSGNTIYF
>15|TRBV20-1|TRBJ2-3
CSARDRVSSLDTQYF
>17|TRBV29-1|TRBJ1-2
CSVEERSGGTHAHGYTF
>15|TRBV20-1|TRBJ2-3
CSATRDSGVGDTQYF
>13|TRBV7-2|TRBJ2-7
CASSRDRWDEQYF
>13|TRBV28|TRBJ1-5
CASRQGVGQPQHF